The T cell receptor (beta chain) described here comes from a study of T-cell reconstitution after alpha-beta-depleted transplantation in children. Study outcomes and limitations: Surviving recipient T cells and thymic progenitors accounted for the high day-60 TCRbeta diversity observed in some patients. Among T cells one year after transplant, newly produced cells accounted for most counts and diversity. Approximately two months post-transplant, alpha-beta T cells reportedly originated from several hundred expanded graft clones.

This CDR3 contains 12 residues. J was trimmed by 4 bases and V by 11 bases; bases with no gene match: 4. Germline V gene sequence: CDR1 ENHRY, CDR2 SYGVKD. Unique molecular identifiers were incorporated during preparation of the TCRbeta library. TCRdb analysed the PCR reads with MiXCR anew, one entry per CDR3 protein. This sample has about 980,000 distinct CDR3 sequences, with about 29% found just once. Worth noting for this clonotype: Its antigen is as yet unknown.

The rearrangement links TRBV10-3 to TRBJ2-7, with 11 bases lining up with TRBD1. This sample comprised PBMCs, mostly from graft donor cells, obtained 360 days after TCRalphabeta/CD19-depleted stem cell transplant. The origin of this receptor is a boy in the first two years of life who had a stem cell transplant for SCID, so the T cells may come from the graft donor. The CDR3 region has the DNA TGTGCCGCCGGACAGGGGGCTTACGAGCAGTACTTC. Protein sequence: CAAGQGAYEQYF.